Below are 31 T cell receptor beta chains sequenced from a single sample in a study of monozygotic twins with inflammatory bowel disease. No DNA is given; TCRdb re-called the 5' RACE reads and lists each CDR3 protein once. The sample has fewer than 400,000 distinct CDR3 sequences; the top ten hold 5.5% to 6.5%. The sample taken for sequencing was blood. The receptors originated from a human donor with ulcerative colitis or Crohn's disease, or a healthy co-twin of an affected twin (not recorded which).

V and J are TRBV12-3 or TRBV12-4 and TRBJ2-1; TCRdb outputs TRBD2, but without DNA this stays unchecked. The CDR3 is 14 residues long. CDR3 sequence reads: CASRTGGRSGEQFF.

The chain employs TRBV5-1 and TRBJ2-5; checking the TCRdb D call of TRBD1 is not possible without DNA. The germline V gene encodes CDR1 SGHRS and CDR2 YFSETQ. CDR3 length: 14 amino acids. The CDR3 reads CASRFREYQETQYF.

The chain recombines TRBV5-6 with TRBJ2-5. This CDR3 is 13 amino acids long. The germline gives CDR1 SGHDT, CDR2 YYEEEE. The chain's CDR3 is CASSFARAETQYF.

J is TRBJ2-7 and V is TRBV5-1. The CDR3 is made up of 14 amino acids. Germline values: CDR1 SGHRS, CDR2 YFSETQ. The CDR3 protein is CASSWGGTSVEQYF.

The chain couples TRBV6-1 to TRBJ2-1; absent DNA, TCRdb's TRBD1 call cannot be checked. Per the germline V gene, CDR1 is MNHNS and CDR2 is SASEGT. The CDR3 covers 16 residues. The CDR3 reads CASSQPTGQGYNEQFF.

The V and J genes are TRBV30 and TRBJ2-5; there is no DNA to check the TCRdb D call of TRBD1. Germline values: CDR1 GTSNPN, CDR2 SVGIG (reference sequence). This CDR3 comprises 15 residues. The CDR3 protein is CAWSVWGGVDETQYF.

The genes are TRBV7-9 and TRBJ2-1; TCRdb reports TRBD1, a call that lacks DNA to check it against. The CDR3 consists of 15 residues. CDR1 SEHNR and CDR2 FQNEAQ come from the germline V gene (reference sequence). The CDR3 reads CASSLVGTGGHEQFF.

The V call is TRBV28, the J call TRBJ2-6. The CDR3 extends over 16 amino acids. CDR1 MDHEN and CDR2 SYDVKM come from the germline V gene. CDR3: CASSLYRASGANVLTF.

V usage is TRBV7-2 and J usage is TRBJ1-6. Germline V gives CDR1 SGHTA, CDR2 FQGNSA. The CDR3 has 15 amino acids. The CDR3 loop is CASSLAAGMRTPLHF.

The rearrangement links TRBV12-3 or TRBV12-4 to TRBJ1-6; TCRdb selects TRBD1, and the lack of DNA leaves this call unchecked. There are 14 residues in the CDR3. The CDR3 is CASRRDRDTSPLHF.

The chain's CDR3 is CASSERGPGPGETQYF. This rearrangement joins TRBV7-2 to TRBJ2-5; TCRdb's assignment of TRBD1 cannot be checked, as there is no DNA. This CDR3 has 16 amino acids. CDR1 and CDR2 (germline): SGHTA, FQGNSA.

This chain links TRBV5-4 with TRBJ1-2. Looked up from germline, CDR1 is SGHNT and CDR2 is YYREEE (reference sequence). CDR3 length: 12 amino acids. The CDR3 here is CASSFEGYGYTF.

The V and J genes are TRBV3-1 and TRBJ2-5. The CDR3 extends over 12 amino acids. CDR1 and CDR2 from the germline V gene are LGHDT and YNNKEL (reference sequence). CDR3 amino acids: CASSQEPKTQYF.

The chain uses TRBV19 and TRBJ1-5. This CDR3 spans 13 amino acids. Germline CDR1 is LNHDA and CDR2 is SQIVND (reference sequence). CDR3 loop: CASSMKRDQPQHF.

This rearrangement joins TRBV7-9 to TRBJ2-3; TCRdb lists TRBD1, though no DNA is available to test this call. The germline V gene encodes CDR1 SEHNR and CDR2 FQNEAQ (reference sequence). The CDR3 consists of 16 residues. The CDR3 loop reads CASSTSPGTGTDTQYF.

The CDR3 sequence: CASSAAGSGETQYF. The chain carries TRBV6-1 and TRBJ2-5; there is no DNA to check the TCRdb D call of TRBD2. Per germline, CDR1 MNHNS and CDR2 SASEGT. This CDR3 region has 14 residues.

This CDR3 is CASSLGGTSGGSDKETQYF. The chain recombines TRBV11-1 with TRBJ2-5; the TRBD2 assignment by TCRdb is unverifiable without DNA. CDR3 length: 19 residues. Germline CDR1 reads SGHAT; CDR2 reads FQDESV (reference sequence).

The chain carries TRBV12-3 or TRBV12-4 and TRBJ2-2. The CDR3 extends over 13 amino acids. CDR3 in amino acids: CASSLMSTGELFF.

The chain combines TRBV21-1 with TRBJ2-7; the D call from TCRdb, TRBD1, cannot be confirmed without DNA. TRBV21-1 is deemed a pseudogene. The CDR3 covers 13 residues. This CDR3 is CASSPPDRDEQYF.

The chain's CDR3 is CSVVTGTGGTYEQYF. The chain joins TRBV29-1 to TRBJ2-7; TCRdb picks TRBD1, but there is no DNA to check that call. The CDR3 has 15 residues. Germline CDR1 is SQVTM and CDR2 is ANQGSEA.

The chain recombines TRBV7-9 with TRBJ2-1; TCRdb gives TRBD1 as the D gene, but with no DNA this cannot be confirmed. The length of the CDR3 is 13 residues. From germline, CDR1 is SEHNR and CDR2 FQNEAQ (reference sequence). CDR3 protein: CASSQSAGNKQFF.

This chain uses TRBV6-2 or TRBV6-3 with TRBJ2-7; TCRdb's D gene call, TRBD2, goes unchecked for lack of DNA. Germline V gene lookup returns CDR1 MNHEY and CDR2 SVGEGT. The CDR3 is made up of 12 amino acids. The CDR3 reads CASTYGSYEQYF.

The chain recombines TRBV11-2 with TRBJ2-5; TCRdb selects TRBD2, and the lack of DNA leaves this call unchecked. Germline V lookup: CDR1 SGHAT, CDR2 FQNNGV. The CDR3 has 16 amino acids. The CDR3 region is CASSEILTGLAGGMYF. The whole variable domain, filled in from reference TRBV11-2 and TRBJ2-5, reads EAGVAQSPRYKIIEKRQSVAFWCNPISGHATLYWYQQILGQGPKLLIQFQNNGVVDDSQLPKDRFSAERLKGVDSTLKIQPAKLEDSAVYLCASSEILTGLAGGMYFGPGTRLLVL.

V gene TRBV2 combines with J gene TRBJ1-1. CDR1 SNHLY and CDR2 FYNNEI come from the germline V gene. This CDR3 contains 11 residues. CDR3 sequence reads: CASTEGLRAFF.

CDR3 amino acids: CASSPAAGSQPQHF. The gene calls are TRBV7-2 and TRBJ1-5. CDR1 and CDR2 (germline): SGHTA, FQGNSA. The CDR3 is 14 residues long.

The chain links TRBV6-2 or TRBV6-3 to TRBJ2-5; lacking DNA, the TRBD1 call made by TCRdb goes unchecked. The germline gives CDR1 MNHEY, CDR2 SVGEGT. CDR3 length: 14 amino acids. The CDR3 sequence is CASRRGQAKEAQYF.

The chain uses TRBV7-2 and TRBJ1-3. The CDR3 is 15 amino acids. Germline CDR1 SGHTA, CDR2 FQGNSA. CDR3: CASSSGRYSGNTIYF.

V usage is TRBV27 and J usage is TRBJ2-3; TCRdb picks TRBD2, but there is no DNA to check that call. Germline V gene lookup returns CDR1 MNHEY and CDR2 SMNVEV (reference sequence). The CDR3 loop spans 15 amino acids. The CDR3 protein is CASSPWSGGADTQYF.

CDR3 sequence: CASTRLRGPNQPQHF. This sequence joins TRBV28 and TRBJ1-5. CDR1 is MDHEN, CDR2 SYDVKM, per germline. The CDR3 has 15 amino acids.

The chain couples TRBV7-2 to TRBJ2-7; absent DNA, TCRdb's TRBD1 call cannot be checked. The CDR3 spans 13 residues. CDR1 and CDR2 (germline): SGHTA, FQGNSA. CDR3 loop: CASSSEPGGEQYF.

The J gene is TRBJ2-3, the V gene TRBV6-5; the D gene TCRdb calls, TRBD2, cannot be checked with no DNA. The CDR3 consists of 15 residues. The germline gives CDR1 MNHEY, CDR2 SVGAGI. The CDR3 is CASSYQTSATDTQYF.